These 10 T cell receptor beta chains were sequenced from one sample in a study of blood T cell repertoires in COVID-19. Assay: immunoSEQ multiplex PCR; the TCRdb copy retains only in-frame clones and omits some. The sample holds tens of thousands of clones; around 90% are singletons and the top ten take roughly 1.5%. Sequenced input: peripheral blood. Receptors originate from a human donor in a cohort sampled during active COVID-19.

The V and J genes are TRBV20-1 and TRBJ2-1, with TRBD2 as a possible D gene (5 bases). Deletions cut 3 bases from V and 2 bases from J, with 17 bases between. Germline values: CDR1 DFQATT, CDR2 SNEGSKA (reference sequence). This CDR3 contains 16 residues. DNA of the CDR3: TGCAGTGCTAGTCCCCCCCTGGGGAGTCCCTACAATGAGCAGTTCTTC. Translating it yields CSASPPLGSPYNEQFF.

The genes are TRBV14 and TRBJ2-2; maybe TRBD2 (5 bases). The CDR3 is made up of 13 amino acids. V was pared by 1 base and J by 8 bases, with 8 bases between. CDR1 is SGHDN and CDR2 is FVKESK in the germline V gene. The CDR3 is CASSQVEGGELFF. CDR3 sequence (DNA): TGTGCCAGCAGCCAAGTTGAGGGTGGGGAGCTGTTTTTT. The complete variable domain, with remaining parts taken from reference TRBV14 and TRBJ2-2, reads EAGVTQFPSHSVIEKGQTVTLRCDPISGHDNLYWYRRVMGKEIKFLLHFVKESKQDESGMPNNRFLAERTGGTYSTLKVQPAELEDSGVYFCASSQVEGGELFFGEGSRLTVL.

The V gene is TRBV6-2 or TRBV6-3, the J gene TRBJ2-7, with D hard to call. The germline CDR1 and CDR2 sequences are MNHEY and SVGEGT. The CDR3 runs to 14 residues. Trimming pared 1 base from V and 6 bases from J, leaving 13 bases between. The CDR3 sequence: CASSYWAPLGEQYF. CDR3 coding DNA: TGTGCCAGCAGTTACTGGGCCCCCTTGGGCGAGCAGTACTTC.

The chain is built from TRBV9 and TRBJ2-7; 14 nucleotides agree with TRBD2. The J segment lost 6 bases and the V segment lost 1 base, leaving 9 bases of the junction unmatched. CDR1 and CDR2 from the germline V gene are SGDLS and YYNGEE. The CDR3 totals 17 residues. The CDR3 coding sequence is TGTGCCAGCAGCGTATCCGGGACTAGCGGGAGTTGGGGCGAGCAGTACTTC. This encodes CASSVSGTSGSWGEQYF. Filled out from reference TRBV9 and TRBJ2-7, the complete variable domain reads DSGVTQTPKHLITATGQRVTLRCSPRSGDLSVYWYQQSLDQGLQFLIQYYNGEERAKGNILERFSAQQFPDLHSELNLSSLELGDSALYFCASSVSGTSGSWGEQYFGPGTRLTVT.

The rearrangement joins TRBV7-3 to TRBJ2-5, with 7 bases that match TRBD1. This CDR3 comprises 16 residues. Trimming at V came to 0 bases and at J to 2 bases, leaving 6 bases not matched to a gene. CDR1 is SGHTA, CDR2 FQGTGA, per germline. Written as DNA, the CDR3 is TGTGCCAGCAGCTTAACCCGGGACAGAGGACAAGAGACCCAGTACTTC. It codes for CASSLTRDRGQETQYF.

This clone was picked up a small number of times. As DNA, the CDR3 is TGTGCCAGCAGTGAACAGGGGAGCACCGGGGAGCTGTTTTTT. This sequence encodes CASSEQGSTGELFF. The chain employs TRBV6-1 and TRBJ2-2; D possibly corresponds to TRBD1 (6 bases). The CDR3 loop spans 14 amino acids. Germline loops: CDR1 MNHNS, CDR2 SASEGT. The germline V and J ends were trimmed by 2 bases and 4 bases, with 8 bases remaining between them.

This clone has only a few counts. The J gene is TRBJ2-5, the V gene TRBV7-2; 9 nucleotides agree with TRBD2. Germline V gene data show CDR1 as SGHTA and CDR2 as FQGNSA. The CDR3 has 16 amino acids. V lost 3 bases and J lost 4; bases outside the gene matches: 9. As DNA, the CDR3 is TGTGCCAGCAGCTTGACGCGGGAGGGCGGGGCAGAGACCCAGTACTTC. Its protein is CASSLTREGGAETQYF.

This rearrangement joins TRBV28 to TRBJ2-7; TRBD1 matches at 9 bases. In germline, CDR1 is MDHEN, CDR2 SYDVKM. The CDR3 length is 18 residues. V lost 5 bases, J lost 0 bases, and 14 bases stayed unmatched. Here the CDR3 DNA reads TGTGCCAGCAGTACCCGGGACAGGGCACCCCCCAGCTCCTACGAGCAGTACTTC. Translated: CASSTRDRAPPSSYEQYF. Combining the CDR3 with reference TRBV28 and TRBJ2-7 gives the whole variable domain DVKVTQSSRYLVKRTGEKVFLECVQDMDHENMFWYRQDPGLGLRLIYFSYDVKMKEKGDIPEGYSVSREKKERFSLILESASTNQTSMYLCASSTRDRAPPSSYEQYFGPGTRLTVT.

The J gene is TRBJ2-7, the V gene TRBV5-1, with 8 bases fitting TRBD2. Germline CDR1 reads SGHRS; CDR2 reads YFSETQ. V trimming: 4 bases; J trimming: 0 bases; junction bases outside the gene matches: 15. The CDR3 spans 18 residues. The DNA for the CDR3 is TGCGCCAGCAGCGCAAGGCGGGCTAGCGGGCTGAGCTCCTACGAGCAGTACTTC. Residues: CASSARRASGLSSYEQYF.

The chain carries TRBV2 and TRBJ2-3; the match to TRBD2 covers 8 bases. V lost 1 base and J lost 3; bases outside the gene matches: 12. Germline values: CDR1 SNHLY, CDR2 FYNNEI. The CDR3 spans 18 residues. In DNA form, the CDR3 reads TGTGCCAGCAGTGAAGGTATCCCGGGAGGGTGGCGTACAGATACGCAGTATTTT. It specifies CASSEGIPGGWRTDTQYF.